A selection of T cell receptor beta chains follows, all from one sample in a study of blood T cells in healthy people across ages. One entry per CDR3 protein, called by TCRdb with MiXCR from the 5' RACE reads. The repertoire consists of over a million distinct CDR3 sequences, with roughly 60% occurring once and the leading ten covering 6.5% to 8.5%. The sample comprised blood. The receptors stem from a man aged 18 to 35 in good health. The CDR3 runs from the conserved cysteine through the conserved F or W. Each record gives: D gene, J gene, clone size, V gene, CDR3 protein, CDR3 DNA. A D gene is named only where the DNA matches it firmly. Clone size, where shown, is once, few, many, or a class for clones that have expanded.

D: -; J: TRBJ2-5; size: -; V: TRBV11-2; CDR3: CASSLWGGTTETQYF; DNA: TGTGCCAGCAGCTTGTGGGGGGGCACGACGGAGACCCAGTACTTC
D: TRBD2; J: TRBJ2-5; size: -; V: TRBV4-3; CDR3: CASSHFLGAGGQETQYF; DNA: TGCGCCAGCAGCCATTTCTTGGGAGCGGGGGGTCAAGAGACCCAGTACTTC
D: -; J: TRBJ2-7; size: -; V: TRBV4-1; CDR3: CASSPVTNRDTYEQYF; DNA: TGCGCCAGCAGCCCCGTTACTAACAGGGATACCTACGAGCAGTACTTC
D: -; J: TRBJ2-1; size: -; V: TRBV20-1; CDR3: CSASFTNSYNEQFF; DNA: TGCAGTGCTAGTTTCACTAACTCCTACAATGAGCAGTTCTTC
D: -; J: TRBJ2-1; size: -; V: TRBV29-1; CDR3: CSVQAGASWNEQFF; DNA: TGCAGCGTACAAGCAGGGGCTAGCTGGAATGAGCAGTTCTTC
D: -; J: TRBJ2-4; size: once; V: TRBV6-1; CDR3: CASSEDRGLQYF; DNA: TGTGCCAGCAGTGAAGATAGGGGCCTTCAGTACTTC
D: -; J: TRBJ2-2; size: -; V: TRBV6-5; CDR3: CASSEVLTTGELFF; DNA: TGTGCCAGCAGTGAAGTATTAACCACCGGGGAGCTGTTTTTT
D: -; J: TRBJ2-5; size: few; V: TRBV20-1; CDR3: CSARMQNWQTQYF; DNA: TGCAGTGCTAGAATGCAAAACTGGCAGACCCAGTACTTC
D: TRBD1; J: TRBJ2-1; size: -; V: TRBV27; CDR3: CASSFGQVNNEQFF; DNA: TGTGCCAGCAGTTTTGGACAGGTGAACAATGAGCAGTTCTTC
D: -; J: TRBJ1-6; size: -; V: TRBV27; CDR3: CASSLGPESSSPLHF; DNA: TGTGCCAGCAGTTTAGGTCCAGAGTCGAGTTCACCCCTCCACTTT
D: -; J: TRBJ1-2; size: -; V: TRBV20-1; CDR3: CSARDPPGYGYTF; DNA: TGCAGTGCTAGAGACCCGCCGGGCTATGGCTACACCTTC
D: -; J: TRBJ2-3; size: -; V: TRBV29-1; CDR3: CSVRFPLYKTDTQYF; DNA: TGCAGCGTTCGGTTCCCCCTATACAAAACAGATACGCAGTATTTT
D: -; J: TRBJ2-1; size: -; V: TRBV23-1; CDR3: CASSHEIHSNEQFF; DNA: TGCGCCAGCAGTCACGAGATCCACAGTAATGAGCAGTTCTTC
D: -; J: TRBJ2-7; size: once; V: TRBV15; CDR3: CATSRAGDNSYEQYF; DNA: TGTGCCACCAGCAGAGCAGGGGACAACTCCTACGAGCAGTACTTC
D: TRBD2; J: TRBJ2-1; size: few; V: TRBV4-1; CDR3: CASSQDPGSGISYNEQFF; DNA: TGCGCCAGCAGCCAAGATCCAGGTAGCGGGATCTCCTACAATGAGCAGTTCTTC
D: -; J: TRBJ2-2; size: -; V: TRBV6-5; CDR3: CASTQVVTGELFF; DNA: TGTGCCAGCACCCAAGTGGTGACCGGGGAGCTGTTTTTT
D: TRBD1; J: TRBJ1-2; size: -; V: TRBV12-3/TRBV12-4; CDR3: CASSSLPTGRKEGYTF; DNA: TGTGCCAGCAGTTCCCTCCCGACAGGGAGGAAGGAAGGCTACACCTTC
D: -; J: TRBJ2-7; size: -; V: TRBV4-2; CDR3: CASSQGTVLSYEQYF; DNA: TGTGCCAGCAGCCAAGGGACAGTGCTTAGCTACGAGCAGTACTTC
D: -; J: TRBJ1-2; size: few; V: TRBV6-6; CDR3: CASSPLGDYGYTF; DNA: TGTGCCAGCAGCCCATTAGGGGACTATGGCTACACCTTC
D: -; J: TRBJ2-3; size: once; V: TRBV5-1; CDR3: CASSLQAARITDTQYF; DNA: TGCGCCAGCAGCTTGCAGGCAGCGAGGATAACAGATACGCAGTATTTT
D: TRBD1; J: TRBJ2-7; size: -; V: TRBV30; CDR3: CAWRIPRTGPYEQYF; DNA: TGTGCCTGGAGAATCCCCAGGACAGGCCCCTACGAGCAGTACTTC
D: -; J: TRBJ1-5; size: -; V: TRBV4-3; CDR3: CASSQDLSGANNQPQHF; DNA: TGCGCCAGCAGCCAAGATCTGTCAGGGGCCAACAATCAGCCCCAGCATTTT
D: TRBD2; J: TRBJ2-1; size: -; V: TRBV20-1; CDR3: CSARPGLATYNEQFF; DNA: TGCAGTGCTAGACCGGGACTAGCGACCTACAATGAGCAGTTCTTC
D: -; J: TRBJ2-7; size: -; V: TRBV20-1; CDR3: CSARVTGVPVNYEQYF; DNA: TGCAGTGCTAGGGTGACGGGGGTCCCGGTTAACTACGAGCAGTACTTC
D: TRBD2; J: TRBJ2-3; size: few; V: TRBV4-1; CDR3: CASSQDSGGGPTDTQYF; DNA: TGCGCCAGCAGCCAAGATTCGGGGGGGGGTCCCACAGATACGCAGTATTTT
D: TRBD2; J: TRBJ2-2; size: few; V: TRBV29-1; CDR3: CSVEEAGGNGELFF; DNA: TGCAGCGTTGAAGAGGCGGGGGGGAACGGGGAGCTGTTTTTT
D: TRBD1; J: TRBJ1-4; size: -; V: TRBV27; CDR3: CASSTNRGATNEKLFF; DNA: TGTGCCAGCAGTACAAACAGGGGTGCAACTAATGAAAAACTGTTTTTT
D: -; J: TRBJ1-1; size: -; V: TRBV3-1; CDR3: CASSHRTEAFF; DNA: TGTGCCAGCAGCCATAGGACTGAAGCTTTCTTT
D: -; J: TRBJ2-2; size: -; V: TRBV3-1; CDR3: CASSHRYIDGELFF; DNA: TGTGCCAGCAGCCACCGCTATATTGACGGGGAGCTGTTTTTT
D: -; J: TRBJ1-1; size: -; V: TRBV3-1; CDR3: CASSDTPGLTSEAFF; DNA: TGTGCCAGCAGCGATACACCGGGACTGACGTCAGAAGCTTTCTTT
D: TRBD2; J: TRBJ2-1; size: -; V: TRBV7-9; CDR3: CASSLGLAVSYNEQFF; DNA: TGTGCCAGCAGCTTGGGACTAGCGGTCTCCTACAATGAGCAGTTCTTC
D: TRBD2; J: TRBJ2-5; size: few; V: TRBV12-3/TRBV12-4; CDR3: CASRPGGVETQYF; DNA: TGTGCCAGCAGGCCGGGAGGGGTGGAGACCCAGTACTTC
D: -; J: TRBJ2-5; size: -; V: TRBV30; CDR3: CAWRRQVGTQYF; DNA: TGTGCCTGGAGACGGCAGGTGGGGACCCAGTACTTC
D: -; J: TRBJ2-1; size: -; V: TRBV15; CDR3: CATSRVMGRNEQFF; DNA: TGTGCCACCAGCAGAGTAATGGGTAGGAATGAGCAGTTCTTC
D: -; J: TRBJ2-7; size: -; V: TRBV4-1; CDR3: CASSQAPNLSGEQYF; DNA: TGCGCCAGCAGCCAAGCCCCTAACCTGAGCGGTGAGCAGTACTTC
D: -; J: TRBJ2-3; size: few; V: TRBV7-9; CDR3: CASSPASYMRGITDTQYF; DNA: TGTGCCAGCAGCCCCGCTAGTTATATGAGGGGGATCACAGATACGCAGTATTTT
D: TRBD2; J: TRBJ2-3; size: -; V: TRBV29-1; CDR3: CSVGRVTGLPSTRRDTQYF; DNA: TGCAGCGTTGGGAGGGTTACGGGACTACCCAGCACTAGGAGAGATACGCAGTATTTT
D: TRBD2; J: TRBJ2-1; size: once; V: TRBV9; CDR3: CASSVVHGGAYEQFF; DNA: TGTGCCAGCAGCGTAGTTCACGGGGGGGCATATGAGCAGTTCTTC
D: TRBD1; J: TRBJ1-4; size: -; V: TRBV7-2; CDR3: CASSLTGGSEKLFF; DNA: TGTGCCAGCAGCTTAACAGGGGGCAGTGAAAAACTGTTTTTT
D: -; J: TRBJ2-7; size: -; V: TRBV6-2/TRBV6-3; CDR3: CASSYRQDEQYF; DNA: TGTGCCAGCAGTTACAGGCAGGACGAGCAGTACTTC
D: -; J: TRBJ2-3; size: -; V: TRBV3-1; CDR3: CASSQASGSGTDTQYF; DNA: TGTGCCAGCAGCCAAGCAAGTGGATCGGGCACAGATACGCAGTATTTT
D: TRBD2; J: TRBJ2-7; size: -; V: TRBV7-2; CDR3: CASSLEGLAIYEQYF; DNA: TGTGCCAGTAGCTTAGAGGGACTAGCGATCTACGAGCAGTACTTC
D: -; J: TRBJ2-3; size: few; V: TRBV7-8; CDR3: CASSSSETTDTQYF; DNA: TGTGCCAGCAGCTCTAGCGAGACCACAGATACGCAGTATTTT
D: -; J: TRBJ2-1; size: -; V: TRBV5-1; CDR3: CANKEGESLHIHSYNEQFF; DNA: TGCGCCAACAAAGAGGGGGAGTCCCTTCATATTCACTCCTACAATGAGCAGTTCTTC
D: TRBD1; J: TRBJ1-2; size: few; V: TRBV6-5; CDR3: CASSYDRGLGYTF; DNA: TGTGCCAGCAGTTACGACAGGGGGCTTGGCTACACCTTC
D: TRBD2; J: TRBJ2-1; size: few; V: TRBV29-1; CDR3: CSVEAGGFEQFF; DNA: TGCAGCGTTGAAGCGGGAGGGTTTGAGCAGTTCTTC
D: TRBD1; J: TRBJ2-7; size: -; V: TRBV6-5; CDR3: CASSSTGGKYEQYF; DNA: TGTGCCAGCAGTTCGACAGGGGGAAAATACGAGCAGTACTTC
D: -; J: TRBJ2-6; size: once; V: TRBV21-1; CDR3: CASSKGDSGANVLTF; DNA: TGTGCCAGCAGCAAAGGTGACTCTGGGGCCAACGTCCTGACTTTC
D: -; J: TRBJ2-7; size: -; V: TRBV4-1; CDR3: CASSPFLGTDYEQYF; DNA: TGCGCCAGCAGCCCCTTTCTTGGGACCGACTACGAGCAGTACTTC
D: -; J: TRBJ2-7; size: once; V: TRBV7-9; CDR3: CASSFDRDPIYEQYF; DNA: TGTGCCAGCAGCTTTGACCGGGATCCAATTTACGAGCAGTACTTC